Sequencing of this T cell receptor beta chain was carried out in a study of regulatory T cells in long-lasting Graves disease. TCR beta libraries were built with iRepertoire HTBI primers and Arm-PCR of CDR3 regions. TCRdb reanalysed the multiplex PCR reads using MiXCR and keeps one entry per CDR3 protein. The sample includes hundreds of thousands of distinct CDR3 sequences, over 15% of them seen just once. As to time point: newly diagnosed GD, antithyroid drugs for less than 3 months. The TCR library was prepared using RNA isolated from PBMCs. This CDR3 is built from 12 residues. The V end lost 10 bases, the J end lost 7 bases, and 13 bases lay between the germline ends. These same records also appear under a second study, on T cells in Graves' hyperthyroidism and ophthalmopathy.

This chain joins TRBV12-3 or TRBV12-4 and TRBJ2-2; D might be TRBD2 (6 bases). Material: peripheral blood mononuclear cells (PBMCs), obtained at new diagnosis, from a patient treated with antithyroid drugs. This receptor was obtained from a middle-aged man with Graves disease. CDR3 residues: CATNGGYGELFF. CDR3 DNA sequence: TGTGCCACCAACGGGGGATACGGGGAGCTGTTTTTT.